The 10 T cell receptor beta chains below all came from one sample that was sequenced in a study of blood T cell repertoires in COVID-19. Profiling relied on immunoSEQ multiplex PCR, and the TCRdb table lists in-frame clones only, not all of them. The data show 130,000 or so clones, about four fifths seen once. The material sequenced was peripheral blood. All receptors come from a woman aged 55-70 years with active or convalescent COVID-19.

The chain joins TRBV7-2 to TRBJ1-5, with a weak D call TRBD1 (5 bases). Per germline, CDR1 SGHTA and CDR2 FQGNSA. The V end was cut by 1 base, the J end by 5 bases, with 12 bases between. The CDR3 length is 15 residues. DNA for the CDR3: TGTGCCAGCAGCTTAGACCAGGACAACTATCAGCCCCAGCATTTT. Translation gives CASSLDQDNYQPQHF.

The chain carries TRBV28 and TRBJ1-4; 9 bases align to TRBD1. Germline values: CDR1 MDHEN, CDR2 SYDVKM. The CDR3 length is 16 residues. Trimming removed 3 bases from V and 4 bases from J; junction bases left unmatched: 6. Here the CDR3 reads CASSFPQGAFNEKLFF. The CDR3 bases are TGTGCCAGCAGTTTCCCACAGGGGGCGTTTAATGAAAAACTGTTTTTT.

The chain recombines TRBV9 with TRBJ2-1; D is uncertain. This CDR3 spans 13 amino acids. Per germline, CDR1 SGDLS and CDR2 YYNGEE. Trimming shortened V by 0 bases and J by 2 bases, and 3 bases separated the two germline ends. CDR3 sequence reads: CASSVGAYNEQFF. CDR3 sequence (DNA): TGTGCCAGCAGCGTAGGAGCCTACAATGAGCAGTTCTTC.

A single count supports this clone. The chain recombines TRBV4-1 with TRBJ2-3, with TRBD2 as a possible D gene (5 bases). Deletions cut 4 bases from V and 1 base from J, with 12 bases between. The CDR3 covers 15 residues. CDR1 and CDR2 (germline): MGHRA, YSYEKL. The CDR3: CASSPTPGGTDTQYF. The CDR3 coding sequence is TGCGCCAGCAGCCCGACTCCCGGGGGCACAGATACGCAGTATTTT.

J is TRBJ1-1 and V is TRBV18; D is perhaps TRBD1 (6 bases). V was cut by 3 bases and J by 4 bases, with 12 bases left in between. The germline gives CDR1 KGHSH, CDR2 LQKENI. The CDR3 extends over 14 amino acids. The CDR3 sequence: CASSPPSRGTEAFF. CDR3 coding DNA: TGTGCCAGCTCACCCCCGAGCAGGGGCACTGAAGCTTTCTTT.

The rearrangement joins TRBV27 to TRBJ2-7; 7 nucleotides align to TRBD2. CDR1 is MNHEY, CDR2 SMNVEV, per germline (reference sequence). V was clipped by 1 base and J by 0 bases; unmatched bases: 15. The CDR3 has 19 amino acids. DNA of the CDR3: TGTGCCAGCAGTTTATTGCGGGCTAGCGGACGACCTAGCTCCTACGAGCAGTACTTC. Residues: CASSLLRASGRPSSYEQYF.

The chain carries TRBV7-8 and TRBJ1-1, with TRBD1 matching 7 bases. The length of the CDR3 is 14 residues. The J segment lost 5 bases and the V segment lost 6 bases, leaving 9 bases of the junction unmatched. Germline CDR1 SGHVS, CDR2 FQNEAQ. CDR3 sequence: CASSRRPGGTEAFF. In DNA, the CDR3 is TGTGCCAGCAGTCGGAGACCAGGGGGGACTGAAGCTTTCTTT.

The chain carries TRBV6-4 and TRBJ2-1; possible D gene TRBD2, 5 bases. CDR3 size: 14 residues. CDR1 is MRHNA and CDR2 is SNTAGT in the germline V gene. The germline V and J ends were trimmed by 0 bases and 6 bases, with 9 bases remaining between them. The CDR3 here is CASSDSLRANEQFF. The CDR3 region has the DNA TGTGCCAGCAGTGACTCGTTGAGGGCCAATGAGCAGTTCTTC.

This chain joins TRBV5-1 and TRBJ1-1; 11 bases are a match to TRBD1. CDR1 SGHRS and CDR2 YFSETQ come from the germline V gene. The V gene end was trimmed by 3 bases and the J gene end by 5 bases; junction bases not matched to a gene: 3. The CDR3 length is 14 residues. CDR3 sequence (DNA): TGCGCCAGCAGCTGGGGGACAGGGGGTACTGAAGCTTTCTTT. Residues: CASSWGTGGTEAFF.

The table lists this clone with a count of one. The rearrangement uses TRBV5-1 and TRBJ1-2; D ambiguous. V dropped 6 bases and J dropped 0 bases, with 15 bases sitting between them. CDR1 and CDR2 from the germline V gene are SGHRS and YFSETQ. The CDR3 is made up of 15 amino acids. The CDR3 DNA reads as TGCGCCAGCAAGGTGGGCACCTCTACTAACTATGGCTACACCTTC. This codes for CASKVGTSTNYGYTF. Filled out from reference TRBV5-1 and TRBJ1-2, the complete variable domain reads KAGVTQTPRYLIKTRGQQVTLSCSPISGHRSVSWYQQTPGQGLQFLFEYFSETQRNKGNFPGRFSGRQFSNSRSEMNVSTLELGDSALYLCASKVGTSTNYGYTFGSGTRLTVV.